A selection of T cell receptor beta chains follows, all from one sample in a study of cytomegalovirus exposure and HLA in healthy donors. Assay: immunoSEQ multiplex PCR; the TCRdb copy retains only in-frame clones and omits some. This sample has some 170,000 clones; 82% occur once, and the top ten carry roughly 0.99%. Source material: PBMCs. The receptors were sampled from a girl aged 2 to 9 in good health and CMV-seropositive. Both conserved end residues are trimmed from each CDR3. The order of the fields is V gene, J gene, CDR3 protein.

TRBV9,TRBJ2-7,ASSEGTSGYHEQY
TRBV5-6,TRBJ2-1,ASSARTSGRGNNEQF
TRBV5-1,TRBJ2-7,ASSLPGGSYEQY
TRBV30,TRBJ2-2,AWSVIMGGGLNTGELF
TRBV2,TRBJ1-6,ASSRNDPGVGNSPLH
TRBV7-3,TRBJ1-4,ASSRTGEPNEKLF
TRBV5-1,TRBJ2-2,ASSTDTAQWTGELF
TRBV30,TRBJ1-1,ACAIQGVEDTEAF
TRBV6-1,TRBJ1-5,ASSGTSTGPQH
TRBV30,TRBJ2-7,AWGGDRGLYEQY
TRBV5-1,TRBJ2-2,ASSLELAGINTGELF
TRBV27,TRBJ2-7,ASSSIAKMGRNDDEQY
TRBV15,TRBJ1-5,ATSSRGQPQH
TRBV1,TRBJ2-5,TSSADQETQY
TRBV30,TRBJ1-1,AWSPTDTFNTEAF
TRBV27,TRBJ1-1,ASSIRRAMNTEAF
TRBV19,TRBJ1-2,ASSIRSPYGYT
TRBV6-1,TRBJ1-1,ASSPRKTGYTEAF
TRBV10-3,TRBJ2-2,AITSNTGELF
TRBV27,TRBJ2-1,ASSFLPSFLSSYNEQF
TRBV4-2,TRBJ2-5,ASSQEPGLAGVPDRKETQY
TRBV5-1,TRBJ2-7,ASSRGGRGPISYEQY
TRBV2,TRBJ1-3,ASSPFYLVSGNTIY
TRBV6-1,TRBJ2-3,AGHFLSGGTDTQY
TRBV28,TRBJ2-1,ASSRTGGSSYNEQF
TRBV28,TRBJ2-1,ASSPMTSGSPVNEQF
TRBV2,TRBJ1-1,ASTERQPNTEAF
TRBV2,TRBJ2-1,ASSITRDNEQF
TRBV4-1,TRBJ2-7,ASSQDQGTSGNAQY
TRBV30,TRBJ1-1,AWSVGGTEAF
TRBV14,TRBJ2-7,ASSAGSGLAGRSYEQY
TRBV12-5,TRBJ1-1,ASGLGGNTEAF
TRBV18,TRBJ1-1,ASSPLQGAVLNTEAF
TRBV30,TRBJ1-3,AYSTGNSGNTIY
TRBV18,TRBJ1-2,ASSPDGQIYGYT
TRBV19,TRBJ1-4,ASRITHRTPEKLF
TRBV7-9,TRBJ1-5,ASSLALEGQPQH
TRBV10-3,TRBJ2-7,AISGTGTYEQY
TRBV12-5,TRBJ2-3,ASAVSGLPTDTQY
TRBV30,TRBJ1-1,AWSAGHPNTEAF
TRBV7-2,TRBJ2-2,ASSLVWVGDGNTGELF
TRBV30,TRBJ2-5,AWSAGETQY
TRBV7-6,TRBJ2-5,ASSLEGGRARETQY